The clone carrying this T cell receptor (beta chain) was counted a single time. What it recognizes is unknown. This specimen comes from a study of graft-versus-host responses after intestinal transplantation. Generated by immunoSEQ multiplex PCR, the TCRdb table keeps only in-frame clones and is missing some. The data show roughly 96,000 clones, roughly 91% seen once. The V and J ends lost 5 bases and 7 bases respectively, with 15 bases between them. CDR1 and CDR2 (germline): SGHNT, YENEEA. CDR3 size: 14 residues. The TCR comes from a human donor who received an intestinal transplant. The sample in question was unstimulated CD8+ T cells sorted from spleen or lymph node cells, obtained before intestinal transplant. The genes are TRBV11-3 and TRBJ2-1, with D possibly matching TRBD2 (7 bases). The CDR3, as DNA: TGTGCCAGCAGCCCCGCGGGGGCGCGGAATGAGCAGTTCTTC. It translates to CASSPAGARNEQFF.